Shown below are 22 T cell receptor beta chains from a single sample sequenced in a study of T cell repertoires in cytomegalovirus infection. TCRdb processed the reads anew with MiXCR; each CDR3 protein has one entry. This repertoire shows about 240,000 distinct CDR3 sequences, approximately 13% found once; its top ten account for 1.5% to 2%. Sequenced: PBMCs. Source of these receptors: a human donor in good health (CMV status not recorded). Some clones in this sample may be carry-over from other donors' samples.

This clonotype was detected a few times. The chain is built from TRBV29-1 and TRBJ2-1; the match to TRBD1 covers 7 bases. CDR3 length: 14 amino acids. The trim removed 1 base at V and 1 base at J, leaving 1 base unmatched. The germline gives CDR1 SQVTM, CDR2 ANQGSEA. CDR3 bases: TGCAGCGTTGAAGGGGGACAGTCCTACAATGAGCAGTTCTTC. Its translation: CSVEGGQSYNEQFF.

This clonotype has only a few counts. The J gene is TRBJ1-1, the V gene TRBV12-3 or TRBV12-4, with D hard to call. The V end lost 3 bases, the J end lost 3 bases, and 20 bases lay between the germline ends. The CDR3 is made up of 17 amino acids. CDR3 loop: CASSFGKIVQSDTEAFF. CDR3 bases: TGTGCCAGCAGTTTCGGGAAGATAGTGCAATCGGACACTGAAGCTTTCTTT.

The chain uses TRBV4-3 and TRBJ2-1; D call uncertain. In germline, CDR1 is LGHNA, CDR2 YSLEER. CDR3 length: 14 amino acids. The ends were cut back, 0 bases at V and 10 bases at J, with 13 bases in the middle. The DNA for the CDR3 is TGCGCCAGCAGCCAAGATTGGCGAACCAGGGAGCAGTTCTTC. Translating it yields CASSQDWRTREQFF.

This clonotype was seen ten or more times. The rearrangement links TRBV20-1 to TRBJ2-7; D is undetermined. Germline assignment: CDR1 DFQATT and CDR2 SNEGSKA (reference sequence). V gave up 0 bases and J gave up 3 bases, with 18 bases separating them. The CDR3 length is 16 residues. The CDR3 DNA follows: TGCAGTGCTAGAGACCACGTTGGAGAGGTTCTCTACGAGCAGTACTTC. Translating it yields CSARDHVGEVLYEQYF.

This clonotype was recorded at least ten times. V and J are TRBV7-9 and TRBJ1-2; 8 nucleotides line up with TRBD1. J lost 0 bases, V lost 3 bases, and 3 bases had no gene match. Germline V gene sequence: CDR1 SEHNR, CDR2 FQNEAQ (reference sequence). The CDR3 is 15 amino acids. The CDR3 DNA sequence: TGTGCCAGCAGCTTCGGACAGGGAGCTAACTATGGCTACACCTTC. Its protein product is CASSFGQGANYGYTF.

The chain has TRBV6-6 and TRBJ1-2; D might be TRBD1 (6 bases). Germline lookup yields CDR1 MNHNY and CDR2 SVGAGI (reference sequence). This CDR3 comprises 13 residues. The V gene lost 10 bases and the J gene lost 7 bases, with 19 bases spanning the gap. The CDR3 is CAIATGARSGYTF. CDR3 DNA sequence: TGTGCCATCGCCACGGGGGCGCGAAGTGGCTACACCTTC.

This clonotype was observed a few times. The genes are TRBV11-2 and TRBJ2-1; no clear D gene. Per germline, CDR1 SGHAT and CDR2 FQNNGV. V lost 5 bases, J lost 7 bases, and 9 bases lay in between. The CDR3 runs to 12 residues. The CDR3, as DNA: TGTGCCAGCAGCCTGTTTACTAATGAGCAGTTCTTC. It encodes CASSLFTNEQFF.

Ten or more counts support this clonotype. The chain has TRBV11-2 and TRBJ2-7; TRBD2 might be the D (5 bases). V was shortened by 3 bases and J by 0 bases, with 9 bases between the two germline ends. This CDR3 is 14 amino acids long. CDR1 SGHAT and CDR2 FQNNGV come from the germline V gene. The DNA for the CDR3 is TGTGCCAGCAGCTTGAGCGGAATCTCCTACGAGCAGTACTTC. Its protein product is CASSLSGISYEQYF.

This clonotype was observed a few times. The chain joins TRBV18 to TRBJ2-7, with 7 bases matching TRBD1. CDR1 and CDR2 from the germline V gene are KGHSH and LQKENI. The CDR3 is made up of 17 amino acids. The V gene end was trimmed by 2 bases and the J gene end by 0 bases; junction bases not matched to a gene: 10. In DNA form, the CDR3 reads TGTGCCAGCTCACCAAGTAGTGGGACAGATAGCTCCTACGAGCAGTACTTC. It specifies CASSPSSGTDSSYEQYF.

This clonotype was detected only once. This could be a read error, since a much larger clone is one nucleotide away. The genes are TRBV29-1 and TRBJ1-1; D is uncertain. Germline CDR1 and CDR2: SQVTM and ANQGSEA. V lost 5 bases and J lost 5, with 15 bases in between. CDR3 length: 13 residues. In DNA form, the CDR3 reads TGCAGCGTTTGGGCGGGGTCGTTGACTGAAGCTTTCTTT. Amino acids: CSVWAGSLTEAFF.

This clonotype was detected many times. The rearrangement links TRBV6-1 to TRBJ1-2; TRBD1 is a possible D gene (6 bases). V shed 3 bases and J shed 1 base, with 12 bases lying between them. This CDR3 has 15 residues. In germline, CDR1 is MNHNS, CDR2 SASEGT. CDR3 sequence: CASSDGGQGNYGYTF. In DNA, the CDR3 is TGTGCCAGCAGTGATGGGGGGCAAGGTAACTATGGCTACACCTTC.

This clonotype has ten or more counts. The V and J genes are TRBV7-9 and TRBJ2-1; TRBD2 agrees at 12 bases. The V segment lost 9 bases and the J segment 5 bases; nucleotides outside the gene matches: 2. Germline V CDR1 and CDR2: SEHNR, FQNEAQ (reference sequence). The CDR3 is made up of 13 amino acids. Here the CDR3 reads CASGLAGNNEQFF. For the CDR3, the DNA is TGTGCCAGTGGACTAGCGGGAAACAATGAGCAGTTCTTC.

This clonotype was counted many times. This sequence joins TRBV6-2 or TRBV6-3 and TRBJ2-7; 9 bases map to TRBD1. Trimming at V came to 4 bases and at J to 3 bases, leaving 7 bases not matched to a gene. The CDR3 spans 15 residues. Germline V gene data show CDR1 as MNHEY and CDR2 as SVGEGT. CDR3 DNA: TGTGCCAGCAGTTTTCTGGACAGGGGAGGCTACGAGCAGTACTTC. The encoded protein is CASSFLDRGGYEQYF.

The chain recombines TRBV5-1 with TRBJ2-3; TRBD2 matches at 11 bases. V lost 5 bases to trimming and J lost 0 bases; unmatched junction nucleotides: 8. Per the germline V gene, CDR1 is SGHRS and CDR2 is YFSETQ. The CDR3 covers 17 residues. CDR3 nucleotide sequence: TGCGCCAGCAGTAGACTAGCGGGAATAACTAGCACAGATACGCAGTATTTT. Protein: CASSRLAGITSTDTQYF.

There are many counts of this clonotype. CDR3 region: CASSLRGQGRNEQFF. The CDR3 region has the DNA TGTGCCAGCAGTTTAAGGGGCCAGGGAAGAAATGAGCAGTTCTTC. The rearrangement links TRBV12-3 or TRBV12-4 to TRBJ2-1, with D perhaps TRBD1 (5 bases). The CDR3 extends over 15 amino acids. The germline V and J ends were trimmed by 2 bases and 7 bases, with 15 bases remaining between them.

The V and J genes are TRBV19 and TRBJ2-5; 9 bases align to TRBD1. The CDR3 runs 16 residues. Trimming at V came to 4 bases and at J to 4 bases, leaving 10 bases not matched to a gene. The germline gives CDR1 LNHDA, CDR2 SQIVND (reference sequence). The CDR3, as DNA: TGTGCCAGTAGTAGAGCAGGACAGGGGATTGGAGAGACCCAGTACTTC. Protein product: CASSRAGQGIGETQYF.

The chain joins TRBV29-1 to TRBJ1-3, with D hard to call. This CDR3 has 13 residues. Trimming pared 0 bases from V and 3 bases from J, leaving 6 bases between. From germline, CDR1 is SQVTM and CDR2 ANQGSEA. CDR3 in amino acids: CSVEERDGNTIYF. In DNA form, the CDR3 reads TGCAGCGTTGAAGAGAGGGATGGAAACACCATATATTTT.

This clonotype was recorded at least ten times. J is TRBJ2-3 and V is TRBV19, with D perhaps matching TRBD2 (6 bases). V lost 5 bases and J 0 bases, leaving 12 bases between the germline ends. The CDR3 has 15 residues. Germline CDR1 is LNHDA and CDR2 is SQIVND (reference sequence). For the CDR3, the DNA is TGTGCCAGTAGTCCTAACCGGGAGAGCACAGATACGCAGTATTTT. This translates into CASSPNRESTDTQYF.

This sequence joins TRBV20-1 and TRBJ2-3, with D unresolved. There are 15 residues in the CDR3. Looked up from germline, CDR1 is DFQATT and CDR2 is SNEGSKA (reference sequence). The V and J ends lost 8 bases and 0 bases respectively, with 18 bases between them. CDR3 DNA sequence: TGCAGTAGGCCCGCCGGACCGCCTAGCACAGATACGCAGTATTTT. Translation gives CSRPAGPPSTDTQYF.

This clonotype was counted ten times or more. The V call is TRBV7-2, the J call TRBJ1-2; D might be TRBD1 (5 bases). Looked up from germline, CDR1 is SGHTA and CDR2 is FQGNSA. Trimming left V 1 base short and J 8 bases short, with 14 bases between. The CDR3 spans 14 residues. CDR3 sequence reads: CASSLGRLGGGYTF. The CDR3 DNA is TGTGCCAGCAGCTTAGGACGGTTGGGGGGAGGCTACACCTTC.

In its sample, this clonotype was seen a few times. The chain carries TRBV9 and TRBJ2-5, with 9 bases lining up with TRBD2. The CDR3 totals 14 residues. After removal of 0 bases from V and 4 bases from J, the junction contained 1 base not matched to a gene. Germline CDR1 SGDLS, CDR2 YYNGEE. CDR3 bases: TGTGCCAGCAGCGTAGGAGCGGGAGGAGAGACCCAGTACTTC. This codes for CASSVGAGGETQYF.

This clonotype has more than one count but fewer than ten. The V and J genes are TRBV5-1 and TRBJ1-5, with TRBD1 matching over 8 bases. Germline CDR1 SGHRS, CDR2 YFSETQ. V shed 0 bases, J shed 5 bases, and the junction held 7 bases outside the gene matches. This CDR3 has 16 amino acids. The chain's CDR3 is CASSLAPQGADQPQHF. The CDR3 DNA sequence: TGCGCCAGCAGCTTGGCACCCCAGGGGGCAGATCAGCCCCAGCATTTT.